These 21 T cell receptor beta chains came from one sample sequenced in a study of CD8 T cells in Susac syndrome. RNA totalling roughly 0.45 to 1 ug underwent reverse transcription with random hexamers. TCRdb called the immunoSEQ multiplex PCR reads again in MiXCR, with one record for every CDR3 protein. Seen here are a few hundred thousand distinct CDR3 sequences, 92% observed once, and the top ten hold over 0.05%. The sequenced sample consisted of CD4+ T cells from PBMCs. The receptors derive from a human donor with multiple sclerosis.

The chain recombines TRBV7-8 with TRBJ2-5; D not resolved. Germline V CDR1 and CDR2: SGHVS, FQNEAQ. CDR3 length: 14 residues. Trimming left V 3 bases short and J 3 bases short, with 11 bases between. CDR3: CASSFMVAEETQYF. Here the CDR3 DNA reads TGTGCCAGCAGCTTCATGGTGGCAGAAGAGACCCAGTACTTC.

The chain has TRBV10-3 and TRBJ2-7; 7 nucleotides agree with TRBD1. The CDR3 totals 14 residues. CDR1 and CDR2 from the germline V gene are ENHRY and SYGVKD. J was trimmed by 3 bases and V by 11 bases; bases with no gene match: 13. In DNA, the CDR3 is TGTGCCGTCATCCGGGACAGTTCCGACTACGAGCAGTACTTC. Amino acid sequence: CAVIRDSSDYEQYF.

The genes are TRBV19 and TRBJ1-1; D gene ambiguous. Trimming removed 6 bases at V and 0 bases at J, with 5 bases between. The CDR3 is 12 amino acids. Looked up from germline, CDR1 is LNHDA and CDR2 is SQIVND (reference sequence). The CDR3 here is CASSFVNTEAFF. The CDR3 region has the DNA TGTGCCAGTAGCTTCGTGAACACTGAAGCTTTCTTT. The full variable domain, with the rest looked up from reference TRBV19 and TRBJ1-1, is DGGITQSPKYLFRKEGQNVTLSCEQNLNHDAMYWYRQDPGQGLRLIYYSQIVNDFQKGDIAEGYSVSREKKESFPLTVTSAQKNPTAFYLCASSFVNTEAFFGQGTRLTVV.

The CDR3 region has the DNA TGCAGCGCGGGACAGAGGGGTGAAAAACTGTTTTTT. It specifies CSAGQRGEKLFF. This chain joins TRBV29-1 and TRBJ1-4; 7 nucleotides align to TRBD1. The CDR3 length is 12 residues. Germline V gene data show CDR1 as SQVTM and CDR2 as ANQGSEA. Losses at the gene ends were 7 bases for V and 7 bases for J; bases not matched to a gene: 6.

The V gene is TRBV9, the J gene TRBJ2-6, with TRBD2 matching 8 bases. The J segment lost 1 base and the V segment lost 0 bases, leaving 6 bases of the junction unmatched. Germline V gives CDR1 SGDLS, CDR2 YYNGEE. The CDR3 is 18 residues long. CDR3 in amino acids: CASSVVSGGGSGANVLTF. The CDR3 DNA follows: TGTGCCAGCAGCGTAGTGAGCGGGGGAGGGTCTGGGGCCAACGTCCTGACTTTC.

The J gene is TRBJ1-2, the V gene TRBV19; TRBD1 might be the D (6 bases). This CDR3 spans 13 amino acids. Germline lookup yields CDR1 LNHDA and CDR2 SQIVND (reference sequence). Trimming cost V 5 bases and J 7 bases, with 14 bases left between them. The CDR3 here is CASSPRGQSGYTF. The CDR3 nucleotides read TGTGCCAGTAGTCCACGGGGACAAAGTGGCTACACCTTC.

The chain links TRBV18 to TRBJ1-3; D not resolved. This CDR3 region has 17 residues. Per the germline V gene, CDR1 is KGHSH and CDR2 is LQKENI. V was pared by 3 bases and J by 1 base, with 16 bases between. CDR3 bases: TGTGCCAGCTCACCGAATACAGAACCAACATCTGGAAACACCATATATTTT. This sequence encodes CASSPNTEPTSGNTIYF.

The chain joins TRBV20-1 to TRBJ2-5; TRBD2 matches at 9 bases. The germline V gene has CDR1 DFQATT and CDR2 SNEGSKA (reference sequence). CDR3 length: 15 residues. The J segment lost 4 bases and the V segment lost 0 bases, leaving 6 bases of the junction unmatched. The CDR3: CSARDGGGAGETQYF. DNA of the CDR3: TGCAGTGCTAGAGATGGCGGGGGGGCGGGAGAGACCCAGTACTTC.

The chain is built from TRBV5-1 and TRBJ1-1, with 9 bases fitting TRBD1. Germline CDR1 is SGHRS and CDR2 is YFSETQ. Trimming removed 4 bases from V and 1 base from J; junction bases left unmatched: 11. The CDR3 spans 17 residues. As DNA, the CDR3 is TGCGCCAGCAGCCCCCAGACAGGGGGATTGGCGAACACTGAAGCTTTCTTT. Protein sequence: CASSPQTGGLANTEAFF. Variable domain in full (rest from reference TRBV5-1 and TRBJ1-1): KAGVTQTPRYLIKTRGQQVTLSCSPISGHRSVSWYQQTPGQGLQFLFEYFSETQRNKGNFPGRFSGRQFSNSRSEMNVSTLELGDSALYLCASSPQTGGLANTEAFFGQGTRLTVV.

The rearrangement links TRBV24-1 to TRBJ2-3; D not resolved. V was trimmed by 5 bases and J by 6 bases, leaving 20 bases between them. This CDR3 is built from 16 residues. Germline values: CDR1 KGHDR, CDR2 SFDVKD. The CDR3 region has the DNA TGTGCCACCAGTGCCGCCTCAAGCGAGGTGTGGGATACGCAGTATTTT. Translating gives CATSAASSEVWDTQYF.

V and J are TRBV2 and TRBJ2-1, with D possibly matching TRBD2 (7 bases). The V gene lost 9 bases and the J gene lost 6 bases, with 24 bases spanning the gap. Germline CDR1 SNHLY, CDR2 FYNNEI. The CDR3 is 16 residues long. As DNA, the CDR3 is TGTGCCAGACTCAACCAAGCGAGGGGGGGCCTCAATGAGCAGTTCTTC. This sequence encodes CARLNQARGGLNEQFF.

This rearrangement joins TRBV7-2 to TRBJ1-1, with no clear D. Germline-derived CDR1 and CDR2 are SGHTA and FQGNSA. The CDR3 is 13 amino acids. V was trimmed by 4 bases and J by 3 bases, leaving 9 bases between them. The chain's CDR3 is CASSYSGHTEAFF. The CDR3 region has the DNA TGTGCCAGCAGCTACAGTGGCCACACTGAAGCTTTCTTT.

This clonotype has a single count. The rearrangement links TRBV19 to TRBJ1-3, with 7 bases aligning to TRBD1. Germline V gives CDR1 LNHDA, CDR2 SQIVND (reference sequence). With 4 bases clipped from V and 2 bases from J, the junction kept 2 bases outside the gene matches. This CDR3 spans 14 amino acids. Written as DNA, the CDR3 is TGTGCCAGTAGTAACGGACAGGCTGGAAACACCATATATTTT. Its protein product is CASSNGQAGNTIYF.

The CDR3 sequence is CATAGTGATGELFF. DNA for the CDR3: TGTGCCACCGCCGGGACAGGAGCGACCGGGGAGCTGTTTTTT. The V and J genes are TRBV19 and TRBJ2-2; 8 nucleotides line up with TRBD1. V was clipped by 10 bases and J by 5 bases; unmatched bases: 9. CDR1 is LNHDA, CDR2 SQIVND, per germline (reference sequence). There are 14 residues in the CDR3.

The chain is built from TRBV11-3 and TRBJ2-2; D is possibly TRBD1 (6 bases). V lost 5 bases to trimming and J lost 5 bases, with 15 bases between them. The CDR3 length is 15 residues. Germline V gives CDR1 SGHNT, CDR2 YENEEA. The CDR3 here is CASSNRTRGTGELFF. DNA for the CDR3: TGTGCCAGCAGCAATAGGACGAGGGGGACCGGGGAGCTGTTTTTT.

CDR3 sequence: CASSSGGAGWDTF. CDR3 DNA: TGTGCCAGCAGCTCCGGTGGCGCAGGTTGGGACACCTTC. The V call is TRBV5-5, the J call TRBJ1-2, with unresolved D. The V end was cut by 3 bases, the J end by 12 bases, with 18 bases between. This CDR3 has 13 amino acids. Germline CDR1 SGHKS, CDR2 YYEKEE (reference sequence).

A note on this clonotype: One end of the junction does not line up with germline, which may come from a read error. The V call is TRBV7-7, the J call TRBJ2-1, with TRBD2 matching over 9 bases. The CDR3 sequence is 15 residues long. Germline CDR1 and CDR2: SSHAT and FNYEAQ (reference sequence). The CDR3 sequence: CASSPWTSVYNEQFF. In DNA form, the CDR3 reads TGTGCTAGCAGCCCTTGGACTAGCGTATACAATGAGCAGTTCTTC.

The chain carries TRBV9 and TRBJ1-1; D is undetermined. CDR1 is SGDLS and CDR2 is YYNGEE in the germline V gene. The CDR3 contains 14 residues. Between the trimmed V and J ends, which lost 2 bases and 0 bases, there was a span of 8 bases. The CDR3 coding sequence is TGTGCCAGCAGCGTGAATCCCATGAACACTGAAGCTTTCTTT. Encoded protein: CASSVNPMNTEAFF.

This clonotype has only one observation. The V gene is TRBV19, the J gene TRBJ2-5, with D hard to call. Germline V CDR1 and CDR2: LNHDA, SQIVND (reference sequence). The length of the CDR3 is 13 residues. V shed 4 bases and J shed 5 bases, with 11 bases lying between them. The CDR3 reads CASSRTPRETQYF. The CDR3, as DNA: TGTGCCAGTAGTAGGACCCCGCGGGAGACCCAGTACTTC.

This chain links TRBV11-3 with TRBJ2-7, with D possibly TRBD1 on 5 matching bases. CDR1 and CDR2 (germline): SGHNT, YENEEA. This CDR3 comprises 14 residues. V lost 5 bases, J lost 1 base, and 12 bases lay in between. As DNA, the CDR3 is TGTGCCAGCAGCCGCAACAGGAATTCCTACGAGCAGTACTTC. It specifies CASSRNRNSYEQYF. Complete variable domain (other parts from reference TRBV11-3 and TRBJ2-7): EAGVVQSPRYKIIEKKQPVAFWCNPISGHNTLYWYLQNLGQGPELLIRYENEEAVDDSQLPKDRFSAERLKGVDSTLKIQPAELGDSAVYLCASSRNRNSYEQYFGPGTRLTVT.

This chain joins TRBV12-3 or TRBV12-4 and TRBJ2-7; D is ambiguous. V lost 2 bases to trimming and J lost 1 base, with 12 bases between them. The CDR3 totals 15 residues. Here the CDR3 DNA reads TGTGCCAGCAGTTTAAGTGGGATACGGTCCTACGAGCAGTACTTC. It translates to CASSLSGIRSYEQYF.